This T cell receptor (beta chain) originates from a study of PD-L1 blockade in urothelial cancer. In the study overall: Anywhere from 0 to 3 prior chemotherapy regimens had been received by patients. The authors examined blood 3 weeks (second dose) and 6 weeks after treatment start. The median T cell count in blood samples was 140,000 to 150,000.

Specified time point: peripheral blood 6 weeks after treatment start. Locally advanced or metastatic urothelial carcinoma affected all patients. Sequencing used immunoSEQ multiplex PCR; TCRdb keeps in-frame clones, though not all of them. The table shows tens of thousands of clones, with roughly 90% occurring only once. The V and J ends lost 1 base and 5 bases respectively, with 9 bases between them. The length of the CDR3 is 14 residues. The V gene's germline CDR1 is SEHNR and CDR2 FQNEAQ (reference sequence). The input for sequencing was PBMCs, taken around atezolizumab (anti-PD-L1) treatment. The rearrangement links TRBV7-9 to TRBJ2-1, with D hard to call. This clonotype was obtained from a woman aged 80 or over with urothelial cancer. The DNA for the CDR3 is TGTGCCAGCAGCTTAGGAGGCAGCCACAATGAGCAGTTCTTC. Protein product: CASSLGGSHNEQFF.